The T cell receptor beta chain under discussion was sequenced for a study of OX40 agonist ivuxolimab in advanced cancers. Whole-study context: Participants averaged 60 years of age (range roughly 23 to 85) and were roughly 80% male. Partial response was recorded in three patients: one hepatocellular carcinoma and two cutaneous melanoma cases.

This clone has a handful of counts. Its antigen remains unknown. Per the germline V gene, CDR1 is SGHDT and CDR2 is YYEEEE. Trimming removed 4 bases from V and 12 bases from J, with 19 bases in between. The CDR3 length is 14 residues. Some clones are missing from TCRdb's copy, which holds only in-frame ones; the method was immunoSEQ multiplex PCR. Among about 36,000 clones listed, around three quarters were seen once. Study-level points and caveats: No antigen was identified for the clonally expanded peripheral T cells. The CD4+ and CD8+ T cells in the blood had expanded clonally by week 6 at 0.1 to 3.0 mg/kg.

The V call is TRBV5-6, the J call TRBJ1-4; D ambiguous. This TCR came from an adult with an advanced solid tumor such as melanoma, head and neck, liver or kidney cancer. The source was CD4+ or CD8+ T cells sorted from blood, collected in a trial of the OX40 agonist ivuxolimab. In DNA form, the CDR3 reads TGTGCCAGCAGCGCCTTGGGGTCCCGAGAAGAACTGTTTTTT. This gives the protein CASSALGSREELFF.